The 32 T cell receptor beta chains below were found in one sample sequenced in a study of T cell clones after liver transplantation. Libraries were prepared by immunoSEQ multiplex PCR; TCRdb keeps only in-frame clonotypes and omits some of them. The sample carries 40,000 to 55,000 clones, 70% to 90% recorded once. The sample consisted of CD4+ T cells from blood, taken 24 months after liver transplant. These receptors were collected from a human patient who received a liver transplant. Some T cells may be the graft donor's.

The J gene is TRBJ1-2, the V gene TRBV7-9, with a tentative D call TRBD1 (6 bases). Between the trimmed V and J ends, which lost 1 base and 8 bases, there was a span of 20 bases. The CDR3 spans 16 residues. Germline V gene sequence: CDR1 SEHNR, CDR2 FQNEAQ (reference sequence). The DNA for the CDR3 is TGTGCCAGCAGCTTAGACCCCAACAGGGATGCGTACGGCTACACCTTC. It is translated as CASSLDPNRDAYGYTF. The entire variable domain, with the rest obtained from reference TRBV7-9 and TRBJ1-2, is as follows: DTGVSQNPRHKITKRGQNVTFRCDPISEHNRLYWYRQTLGQGPEFLTYFQNEAQLEKSRLLSDRFSAERPKGSFSTLEIQRTEQGDSAMYLCASSLDPNRDAYGYTFGSGTRLTVV.

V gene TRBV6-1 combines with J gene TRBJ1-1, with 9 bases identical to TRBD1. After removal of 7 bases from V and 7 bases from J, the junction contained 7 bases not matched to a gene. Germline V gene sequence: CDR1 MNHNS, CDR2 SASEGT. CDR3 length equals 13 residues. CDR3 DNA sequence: TGTGCCAGCATTCGGGACAGGGTTGGTGAAGCTTTCTTT. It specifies CASIRDRVGEAFF.

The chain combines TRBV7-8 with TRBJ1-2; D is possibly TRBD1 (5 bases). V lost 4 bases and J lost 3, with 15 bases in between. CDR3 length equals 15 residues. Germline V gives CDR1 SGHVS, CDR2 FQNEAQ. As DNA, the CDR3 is TGTGCCAGCAGCTGGGACGAAGGCGCGGACTATGGCTACACCTTC. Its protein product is CASSWDEGADYGYTF.

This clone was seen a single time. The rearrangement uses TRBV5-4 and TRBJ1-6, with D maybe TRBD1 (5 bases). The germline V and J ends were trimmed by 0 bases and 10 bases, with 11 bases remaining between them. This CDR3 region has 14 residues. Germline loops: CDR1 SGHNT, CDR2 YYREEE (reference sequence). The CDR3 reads CASSLDTGPSPLHF. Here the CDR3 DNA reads TGTGCCAGCAGCTTGGACACAGGCCCCTCACCCCTCCACTTT.

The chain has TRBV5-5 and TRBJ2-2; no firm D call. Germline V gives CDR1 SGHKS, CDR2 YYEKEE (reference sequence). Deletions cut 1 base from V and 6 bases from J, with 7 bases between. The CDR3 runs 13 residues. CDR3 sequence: CASSLSSSGELFF. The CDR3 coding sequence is TGTGCCAGCAGCTTGAGCAGTTCCGGGGAGCTGTTTTTT.

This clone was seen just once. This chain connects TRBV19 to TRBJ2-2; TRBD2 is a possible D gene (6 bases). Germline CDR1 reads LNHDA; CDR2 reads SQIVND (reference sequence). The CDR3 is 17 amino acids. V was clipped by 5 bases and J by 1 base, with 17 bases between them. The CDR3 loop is CASSSNPGDGNTGELFF. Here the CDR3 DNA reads TGTGCCAGTAGTTCAAACCCGGGGGATGGGAACACCGGGGAGCTGTTTTTT.

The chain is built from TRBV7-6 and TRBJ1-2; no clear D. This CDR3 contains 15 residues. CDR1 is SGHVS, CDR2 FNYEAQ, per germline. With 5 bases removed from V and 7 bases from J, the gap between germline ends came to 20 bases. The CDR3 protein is CASSQDGAWPRGYTF. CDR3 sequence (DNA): TGTGCCAGCAGCCAAGACGGCGCGTGGCCTCGTGGCTACACCTTC.

CDR3 sequence (DNA): TGTGCCAGCAGCCAAGGCGTCGCTAGCGGGCCCGCGAGCACCGGGGAGCTGTTTTTT. It specifies CASSQGVASGPASTGELFF. This sequence joins TRBV5-4 and TRBJ2-2; TRBD2 agrees at 8 bases. V gave up 4 bases and J gave up 4 bases; unmatched junction bases: 18. There are 19 residues in the CDR3. Germline loops: CDR1 SGHNT, CDR2 YYREEE (reference sequence).

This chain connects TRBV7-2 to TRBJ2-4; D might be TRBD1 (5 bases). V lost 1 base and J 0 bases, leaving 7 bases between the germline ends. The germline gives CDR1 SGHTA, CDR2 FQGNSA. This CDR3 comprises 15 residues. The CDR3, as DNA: TGTGCCAGCAGCTTAGAGGGGTTAGCCAAAAACATTCAGTACTTC. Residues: CASSLEGLAKNIQYF.

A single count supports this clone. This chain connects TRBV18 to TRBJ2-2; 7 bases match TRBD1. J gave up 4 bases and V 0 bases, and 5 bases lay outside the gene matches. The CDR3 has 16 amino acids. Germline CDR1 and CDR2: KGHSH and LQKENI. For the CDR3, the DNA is TGTGCCAGCTCACCACCCGACAGGGCTAGCACCGGGGAGCTGTTTTTT. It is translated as CASSPPDRASTGELFF. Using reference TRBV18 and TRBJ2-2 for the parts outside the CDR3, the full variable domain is NAGVMQNPRHLVRRRGQEARLRCSPMKGHSHVYWYRQLPEEGLKFMVYLQKENIIDESGMPKERFSAEFPKEGPSILRIQQVVRGDSAAYFCASSPPDRASTGELFFGEGSRLTVL.

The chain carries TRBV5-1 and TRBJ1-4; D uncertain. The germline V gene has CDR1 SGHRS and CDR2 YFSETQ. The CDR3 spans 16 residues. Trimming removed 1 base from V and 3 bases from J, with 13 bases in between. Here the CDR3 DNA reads TGCGCCAGCAGCTTGTTGGGGTTTGGCGCTAATGAAAAACTGTTTTTT. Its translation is CASSLLGFGANEKLFF.

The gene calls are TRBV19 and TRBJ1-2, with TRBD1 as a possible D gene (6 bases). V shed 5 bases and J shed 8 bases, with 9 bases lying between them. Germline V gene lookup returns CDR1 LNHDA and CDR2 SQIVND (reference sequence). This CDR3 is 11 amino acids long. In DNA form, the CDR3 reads TGTGCCAGTAGTTGGACAGCCGGCTACACCTTC. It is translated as CASSWTAGYTF.

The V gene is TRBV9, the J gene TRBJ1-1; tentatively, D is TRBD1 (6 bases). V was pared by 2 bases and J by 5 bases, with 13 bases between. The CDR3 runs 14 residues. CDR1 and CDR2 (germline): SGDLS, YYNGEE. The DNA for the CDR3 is TGTGCCAGCAGCGTCGGGACACGGGAAACTGAAGCTTTCTTT. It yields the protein CASSVGTRETEAFF. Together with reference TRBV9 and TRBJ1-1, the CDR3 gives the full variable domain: DSGVTQTPKHLITATGQRVTLRCSPRSGDLSVYWYQQSLDQGLQFLIQYYNGEERAKGNILERFSAQQFPDLHSELNLSSLELGDSALYFCASSVGTRETEAFFGQGTRLTVV.

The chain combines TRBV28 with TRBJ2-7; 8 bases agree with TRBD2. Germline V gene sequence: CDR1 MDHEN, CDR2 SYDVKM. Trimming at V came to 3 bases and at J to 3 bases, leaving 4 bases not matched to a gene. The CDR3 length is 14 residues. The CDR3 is CASSFVGTSYEQYF. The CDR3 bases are TGTGCCAGCAGTTTCGTCGGGACTAGCTACGAGCAGTACTTC.

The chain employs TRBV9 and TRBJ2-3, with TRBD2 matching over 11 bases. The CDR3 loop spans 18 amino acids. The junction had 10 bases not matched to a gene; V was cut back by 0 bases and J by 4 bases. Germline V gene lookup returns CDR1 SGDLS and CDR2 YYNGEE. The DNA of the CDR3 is TGTGCCAGCAGCGTAGAGGGGCTAGCGGGGGGACGGGCAGATACGCAGTATTTT. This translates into CASSVEGLAGGRADTQYF.

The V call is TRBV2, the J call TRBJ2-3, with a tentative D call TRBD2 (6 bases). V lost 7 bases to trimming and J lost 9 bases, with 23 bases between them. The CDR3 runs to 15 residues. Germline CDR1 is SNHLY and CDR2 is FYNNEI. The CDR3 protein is CASTVGVGGPRTQYF. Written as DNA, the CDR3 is TGTGCCAGCACCGTTGGGGTCGGGGGTCCGAGGACGCAGTATTTT.

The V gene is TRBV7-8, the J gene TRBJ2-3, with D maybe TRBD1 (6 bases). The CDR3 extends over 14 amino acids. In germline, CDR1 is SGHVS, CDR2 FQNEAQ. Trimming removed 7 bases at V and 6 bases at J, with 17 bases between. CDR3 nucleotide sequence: TGTGCCAGCACCCTAAGGGGGAATCCGGATACGCAGTATTTT. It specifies CASTLRGNPDTQYF.

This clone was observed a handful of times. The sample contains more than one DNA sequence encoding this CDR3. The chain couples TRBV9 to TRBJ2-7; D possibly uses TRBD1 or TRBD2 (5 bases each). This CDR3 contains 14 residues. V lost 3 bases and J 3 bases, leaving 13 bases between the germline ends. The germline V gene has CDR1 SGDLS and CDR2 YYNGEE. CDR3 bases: TGTGCCAGCAGCGCGGGACCGACGATCTACGAGCAGTACTTC. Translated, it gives CASSAGPTIYEQYF.

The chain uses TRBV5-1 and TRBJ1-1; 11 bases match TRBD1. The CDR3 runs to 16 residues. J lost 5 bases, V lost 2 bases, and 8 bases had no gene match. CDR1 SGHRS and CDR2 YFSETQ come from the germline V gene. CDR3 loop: CASSFGQGARETEAFF. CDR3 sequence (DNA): TGCGCCAGCAGCTTCGGACAGGGGGCGCGGGAGACTGAAGCTTTCTTT.

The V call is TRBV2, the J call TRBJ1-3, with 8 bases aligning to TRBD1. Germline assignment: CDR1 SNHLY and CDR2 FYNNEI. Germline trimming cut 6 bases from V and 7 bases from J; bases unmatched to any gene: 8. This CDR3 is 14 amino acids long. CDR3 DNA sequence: TGTGCCAGCAGCTGGGACAGGAATCAGAACACCATATATTTT. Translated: CASSWDRNQNTIYF.

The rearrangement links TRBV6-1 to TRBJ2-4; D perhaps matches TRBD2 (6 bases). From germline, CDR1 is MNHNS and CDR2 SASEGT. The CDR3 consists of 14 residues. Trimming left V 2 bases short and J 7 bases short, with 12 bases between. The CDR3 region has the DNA TGTGCCAGCAGTGAAATTCGGGGGAGGAACATTCAGTACTTC. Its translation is CASSEIRGRNIQYF.

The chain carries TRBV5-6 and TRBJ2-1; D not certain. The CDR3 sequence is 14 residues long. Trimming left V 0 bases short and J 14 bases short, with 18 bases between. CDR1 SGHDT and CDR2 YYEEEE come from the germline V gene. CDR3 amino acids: CASSLVGFPGAKFF. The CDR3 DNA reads TGTGCCAGCAGCTTGGTAGGCTTCCCAGGAGCGAAGTTCTTC.

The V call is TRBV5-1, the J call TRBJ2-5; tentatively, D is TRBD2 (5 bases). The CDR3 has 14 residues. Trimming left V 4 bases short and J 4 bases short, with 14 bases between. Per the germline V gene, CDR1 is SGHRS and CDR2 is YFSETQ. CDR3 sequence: CASSRESASETQYF. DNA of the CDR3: TGCGCCAGCAGCCGGGAATCAGCGTCAGAGACCCAGTACTTC.

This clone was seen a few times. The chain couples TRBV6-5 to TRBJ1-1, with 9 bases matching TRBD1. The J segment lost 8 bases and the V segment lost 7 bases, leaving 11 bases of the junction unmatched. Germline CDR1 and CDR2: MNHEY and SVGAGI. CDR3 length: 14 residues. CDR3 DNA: TGTGCCAGCACACAGGGGGCGACAACTCCCGAAGCTTTCTTT. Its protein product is CASTQGATTPEAFF.

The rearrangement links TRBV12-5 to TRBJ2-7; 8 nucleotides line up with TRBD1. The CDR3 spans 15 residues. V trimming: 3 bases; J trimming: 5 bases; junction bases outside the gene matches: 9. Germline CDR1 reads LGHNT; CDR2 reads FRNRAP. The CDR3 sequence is CASGFPLDRADEQYF. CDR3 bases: TGTGCTAGTGGTTTTCCATTGGACAGGGCAGACGAGCAGTACTTC.

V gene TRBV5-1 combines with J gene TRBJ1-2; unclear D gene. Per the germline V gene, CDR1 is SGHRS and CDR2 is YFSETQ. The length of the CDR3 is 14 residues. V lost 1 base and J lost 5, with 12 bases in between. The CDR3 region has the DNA TGCGCCAGCAGCTTGTCCCCGGGAGAATATGGCTACACCTTC. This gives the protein CASSLSPGEYGYTF.

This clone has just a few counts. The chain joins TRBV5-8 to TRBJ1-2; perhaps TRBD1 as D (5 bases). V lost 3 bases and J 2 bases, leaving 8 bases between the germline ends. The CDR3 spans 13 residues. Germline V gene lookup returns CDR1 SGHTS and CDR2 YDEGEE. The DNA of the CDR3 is TGTGCCAGCAGCTCCAGGGTGAACTATGGCTACACCTTC. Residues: CASSSRVNYGYTF.

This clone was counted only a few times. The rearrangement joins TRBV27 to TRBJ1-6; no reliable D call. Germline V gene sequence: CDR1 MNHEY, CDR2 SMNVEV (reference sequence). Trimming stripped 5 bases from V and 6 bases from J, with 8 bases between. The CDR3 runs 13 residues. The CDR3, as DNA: TGTGCCAGCAGTCTCCTAGGTAATTCACCCCTCCACTTT. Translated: CASSLLGNSPLHF.

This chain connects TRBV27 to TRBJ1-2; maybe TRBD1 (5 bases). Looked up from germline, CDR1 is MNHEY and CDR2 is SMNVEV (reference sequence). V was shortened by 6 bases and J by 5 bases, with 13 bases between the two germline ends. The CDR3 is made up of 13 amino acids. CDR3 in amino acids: CASSPDSPYGYTF. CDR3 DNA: TGTGCCAGCAGCCCCGACAGTCCATATGGCTACACCTTC.

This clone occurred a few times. CDR3 sequence: CASRGTGTANYGYTF. CDR3 DNA sequence: TGTGCCAGCAGAGGGACCGGGACGGCTAACTATGGCTACACCTTC. This rearrangement joins TRBV28 to TRBJ1-2; D perhaps matches TRBD1 (5 bases). V was clipped by 6 bases and J by 0 bases, with 14 bases between them. Germline CDR1 and CDR2: MDHEN and SYDVKM. This CDR3 is 15 amino acids long.

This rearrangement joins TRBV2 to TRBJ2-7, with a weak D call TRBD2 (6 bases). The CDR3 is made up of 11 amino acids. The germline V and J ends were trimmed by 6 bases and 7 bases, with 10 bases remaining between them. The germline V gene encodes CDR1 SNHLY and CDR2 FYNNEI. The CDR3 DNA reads TGTGCCAGCAGAGCCCGGGGGGAGCAGTACTTC. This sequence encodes CASRARGEQYF. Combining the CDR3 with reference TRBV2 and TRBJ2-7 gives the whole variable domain EPEVTQTPSHQVTQMGQEVILRCVPISNHLYFYWYRQILGQKVEFLVSFYNNEISEKSEIFDDQFSVERPDGSNFTLKIRSTKLEDSAMYFCASRARGEQYFGPGTRLTVT.

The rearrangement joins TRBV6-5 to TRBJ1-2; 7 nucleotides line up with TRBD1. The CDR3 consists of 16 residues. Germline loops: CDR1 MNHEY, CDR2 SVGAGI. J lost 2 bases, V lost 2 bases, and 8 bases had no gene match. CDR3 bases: TGTGCCAGCAGTTACAACGGCGCGACAGGGAACTATGGCTACACCTTC. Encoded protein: CASSYNGATGNYGYTF.